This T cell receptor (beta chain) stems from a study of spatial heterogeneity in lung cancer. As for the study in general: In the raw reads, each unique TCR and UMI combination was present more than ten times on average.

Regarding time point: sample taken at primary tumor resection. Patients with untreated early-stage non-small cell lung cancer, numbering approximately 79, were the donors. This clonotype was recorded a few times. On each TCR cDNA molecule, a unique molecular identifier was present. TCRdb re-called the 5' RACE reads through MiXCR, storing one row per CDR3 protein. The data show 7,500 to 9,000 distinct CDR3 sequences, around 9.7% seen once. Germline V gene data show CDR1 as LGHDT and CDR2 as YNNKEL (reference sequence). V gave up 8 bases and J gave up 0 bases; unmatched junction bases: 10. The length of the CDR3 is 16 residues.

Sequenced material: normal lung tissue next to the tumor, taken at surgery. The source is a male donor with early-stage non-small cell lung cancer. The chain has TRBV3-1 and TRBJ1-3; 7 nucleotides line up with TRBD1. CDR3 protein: CASGVGTESSGNTIYF. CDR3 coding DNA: TGTGCCAGCGGAGTTGGGACAGAAAGCTCTGGAAACACCATATATTTT.